This TCR beta chain was sequenced in a study of blood T cell repertoires in COVID-19. On the study more broadly: Samples representing acute and convalescent COVID-19 were sourced from the United States, Italy and Spain. PBMCs, B-cell-depleted T cells, or T cells provided the cDNA or gDNA that made up the material.

The V segment lost 3 bases and the J segment 6 bases; nucleotides outside the gene matches: 14. CDR3 length equals 18 residues. Germline V gene sequence: CDR1 MNHEY, CDR2 SMNVEV (reference sequence). In the original workflow: Estimation of nucleated cell counts relied on the amplification of reference gene primers. This table comes from immunoSEQ multiplex PCR, and its TCRdb copy is limited to in-frame clones, with some not included. The V and J calls and the clone size are those of that table, but D and trimming were determined from the DNA. There are around 170,000 clones in the sample; approximately 86% occur only once, and 8% to 10% lies in the top ten.

V and J are TRBV27 and TRBJ1-6, with 7 bases lining up with TRBD1. The sample taken for sequencing was peripheral blood. This sequence originates from a man aged 45-65 years with active or convalescent COVID-19. The CDR3 DNA is TGTGCCAGCAGTTTTGAGGGGGCAAGGGGTTGGAGTAATTCACCCCTCCACTTT. Translation: CASSFEGARGWSNSPLHF.